The 32 T cell receptor beta chains presented below share a single source sample, sequenced in a study of blood T cell repertoires in COVID-19 (dated by TCRdb to 2020 to 2022). Libraries came from the immunoSEQ multiplex PCR assay. TCRdb took this table from immuneACCESS and kept in-frame rearrangements with V and J called. Such tables lack part of the clones; where checked against another copy, unresolved V genes explain under half of the gap, and the rest is unexplained. Across this sample there are 290,000 or so clones, with about four fifths seen only once. The ten largest make up about 5% of the sample. The specimen sequenced was PBMCs or T cells enriched from blood (not recorded which). These receptors came from a man in his forties who had been exposed to COVID-19.

The chain couples TRBV30 to TRBJ2-7; 9 nucleotides agree with TRBD2. This CDR3 has 17 amino acids. CDR1 and CDR2 from the germline V gene are GTSNPN and SVGIG (reference sequence). The ends lost 1 base at V and 4 bases at J; junction bases unmatched: 14. The CDR3 DNA sequence: TGTGCCTGGAGTGACGCCTCGGGGCGGGAGGGCCGTTACGAGCAGTACTTC. This codes for CAWSDASGREGRYEQYF.

The chain has TRBV11-2 and TRBJ2-1; D not resolved. The CDR3 consists of 12 residues. Germline V gene data show CDR1 as SGHAT and CDR2 as FQNNGV. V was cut by 6 bases and J by 10 bases, with 13 bases left in between. CDR3 bases: TGTGCCAGCAGGGAGCGTGAGAGGGAGCAGTTCTTC. Amino acids: CASREREREQFF. Based on the CDR3 plus reference TRBV11-2 and TRBJ2-1, the full variable domain is EAGVAQSPRYKIIEKRQSVAFWCNPISGHATLYWYQQILGQGPKLLIQFQNNGVVDDSQLPKDRFSAERLKGVDSTLKIQPAKLEDSAVYLCASREREREQFFGPGTRLTVL.

The chain employs TRBV9 and TRBJ2-2; D ambiguous. The CDR3 has 16 amino acids. Trimming removed 0 bases at V and 1 base at J, with 10 bases between. Germline V gene sequence: CDR1 SGDLS, CDR2 YYNGEE. The CDR3 region is CASSVAGSVNTGELFF. CDR3 nucleotide sequence: TGTGCCAGCAGCGTAGCTGGAAGCGTGAACACCGGGGAGCTGTTTTTT.

V gene TRBV19 combines with J gene TRBJ1-2; 8 bases agree with TRBD1. Germline trimming cut 6 bases from V and 2 bases from J; bases unmatched to any gene: 5. Germline V gene data show CDR1 as LNHDA and CDR2 as SQIVND (reference sequence). The CDR3 has 14 amino acids. The CDR3 DNA reads as TGTGCCAGTAGCGAGACAGGGGTAAACTATGGCTACACCTTC. Translated, it gives CASSETGVNYGYTF.

The table lists this clone with many counts. The J gene is TRBJ1-2, the V gene TRBV6-2 or TRBV6-3, with TRBD1 identical over 8 bases. Germline CDR1 MNHEY, CDR2 SVGEGT. The V and J ends lost 6 bases and 6 bases, in that order; junction bases with no gene match: 15. The CDR3 sequence is 16 residues long. The CDR3 region is CASSPGQAPLRNGYTF. The CDR3 nucleotides are TGTGCCAGCAGCCCGGGACAGGCCCCTCTTCGGAATGGCTACACCTTC.

This sequence joins TRBV30 and TRBJ1-1; D remains unclear. CDR3 length equals 10 residues. V shed 7 bases and J shed 3 bases, with 6 bases lying between them. CDR1 and CDR2 (germline): GTSNPN, SVGIG (reference sequence). The CDR3 coding sequence is TGTGCCTTAGTTTACACTGAAGCTTTCTTT. Translation gives CALVYTEAFF.

The chain employs TRBV9 and TRBJ2-3; 10 positions match TRBD2. Germline V gene sequence: CDR1 SGDLS, CDR2 YYNGEE. The CDR3 consists of 18 residues. The trim removed 0 bases at V and 0 bases at J, leaving 7 bases unmatched. The DNA of the CDR3 is TGTGCCAGCAGCGTAGCCGGGACTAGCGAATATAGCACAGATACGCAGTATTTT. This codes for CASSVAGTSEYSTDTQYF.

To note about this clone: The junction differs from germline at one of its ends, possibly a read error. V usage is TRBV19 and J usage is TRBJ2-5; 7 nucleotides align to TRBD1. This CDR3 is 16 amino acids long. The V gene's germline CDR1 is LNHDA and CDR2 SQIVND (reference sequence). Here the CDR3 reads CASSLDRDSIQETQYF. CDR3 sequence (DNA): TGTGCCAGTAGTCTAGACCGGGACAGCATCCAAGAGACCCAGTACTTC. Supplemented by reference TRBV19 and TRBJ2-5, the full variable domain reads DGGITQSPKYLFRKEGQNVTLSCEQNLNHDAMYWYRQDPGQGLRLIYYSQIVNDFQKGDIAEGYSVSREKKESFPLTVTSAQKNPTAFYLCASSLDRDSIQETQYFGPGTRLLVL.

This clone occurred once. The rearrangement joins TRBV6-5 to TRBJ1-2; no definite D call. Per the germline V gene, CDR1 is MNHEY and CDR2 is SVGAGI. Trimming cost V 6 bases and J 8 bases, with 16 bases left between them. The CDR3 runs to 13 residues. The CDR3 loop reads CASSDRGRGGYTF. The CDR3 DNA reads TGTGCCAGCAGCGACCGGGGTCGTGGCGGCTACACCTTC.

In this sample, this clone turned up a few times. This sample includes further DNA sequences coding for the same CDR3. The chain joins TRBV2 to TRBJ2-5; 10 bases are shared with TRBD1. This CDR3 comprises 13 residues. The V segment lost 9 bases and the J segment 5 bases; nucleotides outside the gene matches: 6. Germline CDR1 is SNHLY and CDR2 is FYNNEI. The CDR3 spells CASSRDRGETQYF. In DNA, the CDR3 is TGTGCCAGTAGCCGGGACAGGGGCGAGACCCAGTACTTC.

The chain recombines TRBV7-2 with TRBJ1-6, with 9 bases fitting TRBD1. Germline trimming cut 3 bases from V and 10 bases from J; bases unmatched to any gene: 7. The CDR3 covers 15 residues. CDR1 is SGHTA, CDR2 FQGNSA, per germline. DNA for the CDR3: TGTGCCAGCAGCTTGGGGACAGGGCAAGCATCACCCCTCCACTTT. Translating gives CASSLGTGQASPLHF.

The chain couples TRBV6-5 to TRBJ1-5; D unresolved. Between the trimmed V and J ends, which lost 2 bases and 2 bases, there was a span of 7 bases. Germline CDR1 reads MNHEY; CDR2 reads SVGAGI. The length of the CDR3 is 14 residues. This CDR3 is CASSYRRGNQPQHF. The CDR3 region has the DNA TGTGCCAGCAGTTACAGGAGGGGCAATCAGCCCCAGCATTTT.

This rearrangement joins TRBV3-1 (or the pseudogene TRBV3-2) to TRBJ1-4; D not certain. CDR1 is LGHDT, CDR2 YNNKEL, per germline (reference sequence). The CDR3 has 12 residues. Trimming shortened V by 1 base and J by 8 bases, and 5 bases separated the two germline ends. For the CDR3, the DNA is TGTGCCAGCAGCCAAGCGGGGGAAAAACTGTTTTTT. Translation: CASSQAGEKLFF.

This clone is a singleton in its sample. The chain joins TRBV5-4 to TRBJ2-3; TRBD2 matches 9 bases. CDR1 is SGHNT, CDR2 YYREEE, per germline (reference sequence). The ends lost 3 bases at V and 8 bases at J; junction bases unmatched: 7. This CDR3 has 14 residues. CDR3 sequence reads: CASSSFSGGSTQYF. The DNA for the CDR3 is TGTGCCAGCAGCTCCTTTAGCGGGGGCTCTACGCAGTATTTT.

The rearrangement links TRBV7-3 to TRBJ1-2, with a weak D call TRBD1 (5 bases). This CDR3 spans 14 amino acids. V lost 2 bases and J lost 2, with 9 bases in between. The germline gives CDR1 SGHTA, CDR2 FQGTGA. CDR3 sequence (DNA): TGTGCCAGCAGCTTATACGGGGGGAACTATGGCTACACCTTC. This encodes CASSLYGGNYGYTF.

On this clone: Other DNA variants within this sample encode the same CDR3. The chain couples TRBV3-1 (or the pseudogene TRBV3-2) to TRBJ2-5, with TRBD2 matching 14 bases. The CDR3 has 16 residues. Germline trimming cut 4 bases from V and 5 bases from J; bases unmatched to any gene: 6. Germline V gives CDR1 LGHDT, CDR2 YNNKEL (reference sequence). The CDR3 reads CASSPGTSGSLETQYF. CDR3 nucleotides: TGTGCCAGCAGCCCCGGGACTAGCGGGAGTCTGGAGACCCAGTACTTC.

The V and J genes are TRBV11-2 and TRBJ1-1; possibly TRBD1 for D (5 bases). V lost 7 bases to trimming and J lost 5 bases, with 11 bases between them. Germline V gives CDR1 SGHAT, CDR2 FQNNGV. This CDR3 comprises 12 residues. CDR3 sequence: CASTLGQTEAFF. The CDR3 DNA sequence: TGTGCCAGCACCCTAGGACAAACTGAAGCTTTCTTT.

The chain has TRBV7-3 and TRBJ2-5, with a possible D match to TRBD2 (5 bases). V lost 1 base, J lost 4 bases, and 13 bases lay in between. The CDR3 runs to 15 residues. Germline CDR1 is SGHTA and CDR2 is FQGTGA. The DNA of the CDR3 is TGTGCCAGCAGCTTAAAAGTTGGGAGAGGAGAGACCCAGTACTTC. It specifies CASSLKVGRGETQYF.

This clone was picked up one time. The chain employs TRBV6-5 and TRBJ1-1, with 9 bases matching TRBD1. Germline assignment: CDR1 MNHEY and CDR2 SVGAGI. Unmatched junction bases numbered 8, after V lost 7 bases and J lost 5 bases. The CDR3 extends over 14 amino acids. The CDR3 coding sequence is TGTGCCAGCAACCTACCGGGACAGGGAACTGAAGCTTTCTTT. It is translated as CASNLPGQGTEAFF.

The chain uses TRBV12-3 or TRBV12-4 and TRBJ1-5; weak D call: TRBD1 (5 bases). The CDR3 has 13 residues. V lost 6 bases and J 2 bases, leaving 8 bases between the germline ends. Here the CDR3 DNA reads TGTGCCAGCAGATCGACAGGCAATCAGCCCCAGCATTTT. Residues: CASRSTGNQPQHF.

This chain uses TRBV19 with TRBJ2-2; D may be TRBD2 (6 bases). The V gene's germline CDR1 is LNHDA and CDR2 SQIVND (reference sequence). Trimming shortened V by 5 bases and J by 2 bases, and 15 bases separated the two germline ends. This CDR3 is 16 amino acids long. CDR3 in amino acids: CASSPRRALNTGELFF. As DNA, the CDR3 is TGTGCCAGTAGTCCCCGGAGGGCCCTTAACACCGGGGAGCTGTTTTTT. The entire variable domain, with the rest obtained from reference TRBV19 and TRBJ2-2, is as follows: DGGITQSPKYLFRKEGQNVTLSCEQNLNHDAMYWYRQDPGQGLRLIYYSQIVNDFQKGDIAEGYSVSREKKESFPLTVTSAQKNPTAFYLCASSPRRALNTGELFFGEGSRLTVL.

J is TRBJ2-5 and V is TRBV13; 7 nucleotides agree with TRBD2. V shed 0 bases and J 7 bases; nucleotides not matched to a gene: 5. CDR1 and CDR2 (germline): PRHDT, FYEKMQ (reference sequence). The CDR3 length is 14 residues. CDR3: CASSLGTSPRTQYF. The DNA of the CDR3 is TGTGCCAGCAGCTTAGGGACTAGCCCCCGGACCCAGTACTTC.

The chain links TRBV2 to TRBJ1-1; D gene unclear. This CDR3 spans 11 amino acids. From germline, CDR1 is SNHLY and CDR2 FYNNEI. The ends were cut back, 8 bases at V and 3 bases at J, with 7 bases in the middle. DNA for the CDR3: TGTGCCAGCTTAAGCTACACTGAAGCTTTCTTT. Protein sequence: CASLSYTEAFF.

This chain joins TRBV5-1 and TRBJ1-3; tentative D call: TRBD1 (6 bases). V lost 2 bases, J lost 4 bases, and 19 bases lay in between. The CDR3 length is 17 residues. Germline loops: CDR1 SGHRS, CDR2 YFSETQ. The CDR3 protein is CASSLNPQGPGGNTIYF. The DNA for the CDR3 is TGCGCCAGCAGCTTAAACCCACAGGGTCCGGGAGGAAACACCATATATTTT.

The chain is built from TRBV5-1 and TRBJ2-3; D possibly corresponds to TRBD2 (6 bases). This CDR3 has 15 amino acids. The germline CDR1 and CDR2 sequences are SGHRS and YFSETQ. The V and J ends lost 2 bases and 2 bases respectively, with 12 bases between them. The DNA of the CDR3 is TGCGCCAGCAGCTTACTTGCGGGAAACACAGATACGCAGTATTTT. Its protein is CASSLLAGNTDTQYF.

In its sample, this clone was seen a few times. J is TRBJ2-3 and V is TRBV9, with 9 bases fitting TRBD2. The V gene end was trimmed by 0 bases and the J gene end by 6 bases; junction bases not matched to a gene: 14. Germline CDR1 SGDLS, CDR2 YYNGEE. The CDR3 consists of 18 residues. In nucleotides, the CDR3 is TGTGCCAGCAGCGTAGGGAATAGCGGGAGATCGTCGGTGGATACGCAGTATTTT. Its protein is CASSVGNSGRSSVDTQYF.

CDR3 residues: CSVGSDRTIGYTF. The CDR3 nucleotides are TGCAGCGTTGGTTCGGACAGAACGATCGGCTACACCTTC. The V and J genes are TRBV29-1 and TRBJ1-2, with D possibly matching TRBD1 (6 bases). Trimming took 4 bases from V and 8 from J, leaving 17 bases between them. The CDR3 loop spans 13 amino acids. Germline CDR1 reads SQVTM; CDR2 reads ANQGSEA.

This clone was observed a single time. The chain uses TRBV5-5 and TRBJ1-1; D may be TRBD1 (5 bases). Germline loops: CDR1 SGHKS, CDR2 YYEKEE (reference sequence). The CDR3 has 13 residues. V lost 5 bases to trimming and J lost 3 bases, with 11 bases between them. The CDR3 region is CASRSQADTEAFF. CDR3 bases: TGTGCCAGCAGATCACAGGCGGACACTGAAGCTTTCTTT.

The chain joins TRBV30 to TRBJ2-2, with D unresolved. The CDR3 runs 16 residues. V was clipped by 6 bases and J by 0 bases, with 17 bases between them. Germline V gene lookup returns CDR1 GTSNPN and CDR2 SVGIG (reference sequence). The chain's CDR3 is CACRIPEAANTGELFF. The CDR3 DNA reads TGTGCCTGCCGAATACCCGAGGCAGCGAACACCGGGGAGCTGTTTTTT.

As concerns this clone: Other DNA sequences in the sample encode the same CDR3. V and J are TRBV29-1 and TRBJ1-2; the D gene is possibly TRBD1 (5 bases). The V gene's germline CDR1 is SQVTM and CDR2 ANQGSEA. CDR3 length: 12 amino acids. V shed 4 bases and J shed 2 bases, with 8 bases lying between them. CDR3 residues: CSVGQGNYGYTF. In DNA form, the CDR3 reads TGCAGCGTTGGTCAGGGCAACTATGGCTACACCTTC.

V and J are TRBV5-1 and TRBJ1-4; no reliable D call. The V end lost 6 bases, the J end lost 5 bases, and 20 bases lay between the germline ends. Germline loops: CDR1 SGHRS, CDR2 YFSETQ. The CDR3 runs to 16 residues. CDR3 protein: CASKEVARVGNEKLFF. The DNA for the CDR3 is TGCGCCAGCAAGGAGGTGGCCCGAGTTGGGAATGAAAAACTGTTTTTT.

J is TRBJ2-2 and V is TRBV7-8, with D perhaps matching TRBD2 (6 bases). The germline CDR1 and CDR2 sequences are SGHVS and FQNEAQ. There are 18 residues in the CDR3. The V end lost 5 bases, the J end lost 4 bases, and 23 bases lay between the germline ends. The CDR3 nucleotides read TGTGCCAGCAGCCCCGCCCTAACGACGGGAGCGATCACCGGGGAGCTGTTTTTT. The encoded protein is CASSPALTTGAITGELFF. The whole variable domain, remainder taken from reference TRBV7-8 and TRBJ2-2, is GAGVSQSPRYKVAKRGQDVALRCDPISGHVSLFWYQQALGQGPEFLTYFQNEAQLDKSGLPSDRFFAERPEGSVSTLKIQRTQQEDSAVYLCASSPALTTGAITGELFFGEGSRLTVL.